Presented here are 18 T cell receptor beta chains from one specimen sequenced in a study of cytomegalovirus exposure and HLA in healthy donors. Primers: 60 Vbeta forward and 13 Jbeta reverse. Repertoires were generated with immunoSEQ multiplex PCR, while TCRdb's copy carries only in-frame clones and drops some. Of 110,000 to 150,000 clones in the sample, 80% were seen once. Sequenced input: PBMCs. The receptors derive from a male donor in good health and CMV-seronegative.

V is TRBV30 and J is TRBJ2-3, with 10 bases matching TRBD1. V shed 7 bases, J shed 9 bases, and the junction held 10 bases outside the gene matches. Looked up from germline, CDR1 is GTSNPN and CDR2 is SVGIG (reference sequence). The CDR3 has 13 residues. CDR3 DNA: TGTGCCTCCCGGGACAGGGGCCTCGAAACGCAGTATTTT. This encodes CASRDRGLETQYF.

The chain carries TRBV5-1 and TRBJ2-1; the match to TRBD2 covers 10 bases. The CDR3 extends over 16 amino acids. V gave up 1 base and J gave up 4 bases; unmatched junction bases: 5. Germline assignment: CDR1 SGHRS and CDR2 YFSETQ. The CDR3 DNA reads TGCGCCAGCAGCTTGATGGTAGCGGGGGGTTACAATGAGCAGTTCTTC. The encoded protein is CASSLMVAGGYNEQFF.

The CDR3 protein is CASSSLDRGNTGELFF. The CDR3 DNA reads as TGTGCCAGCAGCTCGTTGGACAGGGGGAACACCGGGGAGCTGTTTTTT. The chain joins TRBV7-2 to TRBJ2-2, with 9 positions matching TRBD1. The germline V gene has CDR1 SGHTA and CDR2 FQGNSA. The trim removed 4 bases at V and 1 base at J, leaving 4 bases unmatched. This CDR3 is built from 16 residues.

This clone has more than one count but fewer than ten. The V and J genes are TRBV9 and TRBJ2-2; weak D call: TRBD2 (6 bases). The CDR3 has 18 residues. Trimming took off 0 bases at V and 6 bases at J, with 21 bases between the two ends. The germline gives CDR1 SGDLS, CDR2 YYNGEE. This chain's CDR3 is CASSVGGVGRLPPGELFF. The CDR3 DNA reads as TGTGCCAGCAGCGTAGGGGGGGTGGGCAGGCTCCCACCCGGGGAGCTGTTTTTT.

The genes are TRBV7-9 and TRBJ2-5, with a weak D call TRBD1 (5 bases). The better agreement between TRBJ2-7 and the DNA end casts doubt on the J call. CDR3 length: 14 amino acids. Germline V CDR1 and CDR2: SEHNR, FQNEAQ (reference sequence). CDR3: CASSPGRVAYEQYF. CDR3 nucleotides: TGTGCCAGCAGCCCCGGCAGGGTTGCCTACGAGCAGTACTTC.

The CDR3 here is CASSLSAKNTEAFF. Here the CDR3 DNA reads TGTGCCAGCAGCTTAAGCGCCAAGAACACTGAAGCTTTCTTT. The chain recombines TRBV7-2 with TRBJ1-1; D is uncertain. From germline, CDR1 is SGHTA and CDR2 FQGNSA. The CDR3 spans 14 residues. V shed 2 bases and J shed 1 base, with 8 bases lying between them.

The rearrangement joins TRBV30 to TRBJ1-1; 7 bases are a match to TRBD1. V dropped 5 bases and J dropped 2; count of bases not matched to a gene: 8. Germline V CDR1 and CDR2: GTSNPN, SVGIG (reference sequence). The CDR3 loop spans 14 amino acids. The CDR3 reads CAWGNTGVNTEAFF. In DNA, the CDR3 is TGTGCCTGGGGAAACACAGGGGTTAACACTGAAGCTTTCTTT. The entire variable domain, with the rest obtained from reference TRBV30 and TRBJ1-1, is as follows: SQTIHQWPATLVQPVGSPLSLECTVEGTSNPNLYWYRQAAGRGLQLLFYSVGIGQISSEVPQNLSASRPQDRQFILSSKKLLLSDSGFYLCAWGNTGVNTEAFFGQGTRLTVV.

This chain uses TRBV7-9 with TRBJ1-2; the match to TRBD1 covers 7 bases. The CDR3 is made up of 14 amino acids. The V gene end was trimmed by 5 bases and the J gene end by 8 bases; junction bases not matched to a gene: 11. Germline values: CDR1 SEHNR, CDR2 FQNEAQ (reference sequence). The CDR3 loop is CASSPPTGRVGYTF. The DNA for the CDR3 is TGTGCCAGCAGCCCACCGACAGGGAGAGTAGGCTACACCTTC.

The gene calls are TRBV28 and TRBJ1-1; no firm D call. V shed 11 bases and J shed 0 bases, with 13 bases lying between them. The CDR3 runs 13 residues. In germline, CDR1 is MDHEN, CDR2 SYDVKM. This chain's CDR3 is CAVRELMNTEAFF. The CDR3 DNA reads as TGTGCCGTTAGAGAGTTGATGAACACTGAAGCTTTCTTT.

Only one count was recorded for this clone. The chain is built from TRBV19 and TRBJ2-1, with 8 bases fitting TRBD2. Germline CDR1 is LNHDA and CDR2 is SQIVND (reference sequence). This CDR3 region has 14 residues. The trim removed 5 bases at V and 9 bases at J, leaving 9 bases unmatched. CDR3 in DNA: TGTGCCAGTAGTGCGGGGGGATCGGAACGTGAGCAGTTCTTC. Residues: CASSAGGSEREQFF.

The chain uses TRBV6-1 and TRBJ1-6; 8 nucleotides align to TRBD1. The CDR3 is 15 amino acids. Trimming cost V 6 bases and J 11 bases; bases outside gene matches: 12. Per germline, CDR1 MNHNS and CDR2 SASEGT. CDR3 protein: CASSVQGAVRTPLHF. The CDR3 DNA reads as TGTGCCAGCAGCGTTCAGGGGGCTGTAAGGACACCCCTCCACTTT.

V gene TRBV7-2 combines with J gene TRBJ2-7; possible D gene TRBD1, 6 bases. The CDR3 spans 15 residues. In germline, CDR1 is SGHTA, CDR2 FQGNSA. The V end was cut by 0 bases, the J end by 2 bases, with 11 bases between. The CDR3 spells CASSLALGQTYEQYF. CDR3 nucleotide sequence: TGTGCCAGCAGCTTAGCGTTAGGACAGACCTACGAGCAGTACTTC.

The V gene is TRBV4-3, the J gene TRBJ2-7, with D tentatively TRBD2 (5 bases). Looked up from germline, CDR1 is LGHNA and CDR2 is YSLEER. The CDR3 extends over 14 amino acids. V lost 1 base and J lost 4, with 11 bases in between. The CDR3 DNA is TGCGCCAGCAGCCAAGCGCTCGCGGGTTACGAGCAGTACTTC. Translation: CASSQALAGYEQYF.

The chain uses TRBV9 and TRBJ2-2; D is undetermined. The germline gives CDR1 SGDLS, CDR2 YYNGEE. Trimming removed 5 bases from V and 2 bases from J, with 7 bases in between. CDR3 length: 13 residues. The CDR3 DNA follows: TGTGCCAGCAGTACAGAAAACACCGGGGAGCTGTTTTTT. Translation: CASSTENTGELFF.

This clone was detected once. DNA for the CDR3: TGTGCCAGCAGTCCCCCAGGGGTGGACTATGGCTACACCTTC. Translation: CASSPPGVDYGYTF. This sequence joins TRBV28 and TRBJ1-2, with D maybe TRBD1 (6 bases). The CDR3 spans 14 residues. V lost 5 bases, J lost 3 bases, and 13 bases lay in between. Germline assignment: CDR1 MDHEN and CDR2 SYDVKM.

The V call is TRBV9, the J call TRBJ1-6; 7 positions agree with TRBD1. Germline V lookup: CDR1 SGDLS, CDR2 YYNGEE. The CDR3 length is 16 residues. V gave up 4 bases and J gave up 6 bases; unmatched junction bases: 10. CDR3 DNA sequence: TGTGCCAGCAGCCCCGGACAGGTGTTGATTAATTCACCCCTCCACTTT. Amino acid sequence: CASSPGQVLINSPLHF.

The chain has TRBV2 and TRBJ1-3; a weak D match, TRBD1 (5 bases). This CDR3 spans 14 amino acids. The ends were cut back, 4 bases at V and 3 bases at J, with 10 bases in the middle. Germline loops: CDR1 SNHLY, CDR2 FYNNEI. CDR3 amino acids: CASSVRTFGNTIYF. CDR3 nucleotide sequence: TGTGCCAGCAGTGTCCGGACATTTGGAAACACCATATATTTT. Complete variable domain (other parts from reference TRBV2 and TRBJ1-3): EPEVTQTPSHQVTQMGQEVILRCVPISNHLYFYWYRQILGQKVEFLVSFYNNEISEKSEIFDDQFSVERPDGSNFTLKIRSTKLEDSAMYFCASSVRTFGNTIYFGEGSWLTVV.

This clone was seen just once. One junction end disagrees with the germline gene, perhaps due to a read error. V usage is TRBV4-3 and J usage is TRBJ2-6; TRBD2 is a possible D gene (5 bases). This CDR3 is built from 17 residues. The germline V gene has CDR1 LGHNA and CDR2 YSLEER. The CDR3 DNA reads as TGCGTCAGCAGCCAAGGCCCGGGGAGCTCTGGGGCCAACGTCCTGACTTTC. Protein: CVSSQGPGSSGANVLTF.